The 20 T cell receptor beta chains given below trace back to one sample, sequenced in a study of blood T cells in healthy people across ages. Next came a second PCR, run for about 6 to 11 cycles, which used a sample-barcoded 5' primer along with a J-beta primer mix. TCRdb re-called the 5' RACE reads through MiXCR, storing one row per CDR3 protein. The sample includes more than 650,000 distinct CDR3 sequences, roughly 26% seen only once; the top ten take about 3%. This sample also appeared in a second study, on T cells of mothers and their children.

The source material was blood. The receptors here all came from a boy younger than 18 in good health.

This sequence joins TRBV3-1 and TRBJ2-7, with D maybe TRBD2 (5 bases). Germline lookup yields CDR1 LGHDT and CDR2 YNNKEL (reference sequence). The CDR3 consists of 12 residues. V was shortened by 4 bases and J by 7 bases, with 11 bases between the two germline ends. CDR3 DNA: TGTGCCAGCAGCCCCCGGACTGGGGAGCAGTACTTC. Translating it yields CASSPRTGEQYF.

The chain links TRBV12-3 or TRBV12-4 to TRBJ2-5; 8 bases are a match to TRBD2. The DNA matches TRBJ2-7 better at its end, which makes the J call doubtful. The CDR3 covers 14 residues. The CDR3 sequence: CASSPQSGGNEQYF. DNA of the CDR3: TGTGCCAGCAGCCCCCAGAGCGGGGGCAACGAGCAGTACTTC.

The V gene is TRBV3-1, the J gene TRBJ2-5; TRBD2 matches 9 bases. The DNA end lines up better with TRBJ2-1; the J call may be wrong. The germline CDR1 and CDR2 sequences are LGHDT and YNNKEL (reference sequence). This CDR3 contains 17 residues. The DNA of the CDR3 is TGTGCCAGCAGCCAAGCGCCGGCTAGCGGGGCGTACAATGAGCAGTTCTTC. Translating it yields CASSQAPASGAYNEQFF.

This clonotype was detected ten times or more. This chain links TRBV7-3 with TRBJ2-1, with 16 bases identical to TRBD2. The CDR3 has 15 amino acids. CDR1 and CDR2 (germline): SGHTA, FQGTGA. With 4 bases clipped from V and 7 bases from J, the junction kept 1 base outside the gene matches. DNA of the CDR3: TGTGCCAGCAGCTCGGGACTAGCGGGGGGGAATGAGCAGTTCTTC. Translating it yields CASSSGLAGGNEQFF.

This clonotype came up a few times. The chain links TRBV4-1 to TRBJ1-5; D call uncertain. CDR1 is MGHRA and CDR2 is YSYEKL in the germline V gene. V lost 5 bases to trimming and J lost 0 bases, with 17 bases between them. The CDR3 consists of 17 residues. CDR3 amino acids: CASSGGYIGISNQPQHF. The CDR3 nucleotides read TGCGCCAGCAGCGGAGGTTATATAGGGATTAGCAATCAGCCCCAGCATTTT.

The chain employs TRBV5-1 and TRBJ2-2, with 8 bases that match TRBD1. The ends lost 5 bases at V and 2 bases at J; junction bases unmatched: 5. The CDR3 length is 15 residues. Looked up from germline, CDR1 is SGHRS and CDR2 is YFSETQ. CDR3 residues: CASRRQGFNTGELFF. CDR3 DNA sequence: TGCGCCAGCAGAAGACAGGGGTTCAACACCGGGGAGCTGTTTTTT.

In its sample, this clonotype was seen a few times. The CDR3 region is CSVEDRQGAFDEQYF. CDR3 sequence (DNA): TGCAGCGTTGAAGATAGACAGGGGGCATTCGACGAGCAGTACTTC. The chain employs TRBV29-1 and TRBJ2-7, with 10 bases fitting TRBD1. Germline-derived CDR1 and CDR2 are SQVTM and ANQGSEA. The V gene end was trimmed by 0 bases and the J gene end by 5 bases; junction bases not matched to a gene: 7. The CDR3 has 15 amino acids.

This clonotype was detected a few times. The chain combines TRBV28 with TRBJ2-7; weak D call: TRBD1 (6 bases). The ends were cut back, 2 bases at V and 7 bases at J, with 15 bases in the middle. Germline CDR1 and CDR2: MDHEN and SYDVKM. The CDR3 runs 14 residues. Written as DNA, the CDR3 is TGTGCCAGCAGTTTAGGGCAGGGGATGTGGGAGCAGTACTTC. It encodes CASSLGQGMWEQYF.

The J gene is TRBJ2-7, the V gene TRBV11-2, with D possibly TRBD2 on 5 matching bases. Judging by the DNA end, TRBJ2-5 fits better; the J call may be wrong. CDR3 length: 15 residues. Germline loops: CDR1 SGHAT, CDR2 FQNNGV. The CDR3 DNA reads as TGTGCCAGCAGCTTAGTTGGGGAGAGAGGAGAGACCCAGTACTTC. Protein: CASSLVGERGETQYF.

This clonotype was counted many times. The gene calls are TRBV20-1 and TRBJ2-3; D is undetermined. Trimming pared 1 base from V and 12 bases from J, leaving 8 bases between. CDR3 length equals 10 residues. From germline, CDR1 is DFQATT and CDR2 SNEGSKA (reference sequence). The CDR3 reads CSARAYKQYF. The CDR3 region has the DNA TGCAGTGCTAGAGCCTATAAACAGTATTTT.

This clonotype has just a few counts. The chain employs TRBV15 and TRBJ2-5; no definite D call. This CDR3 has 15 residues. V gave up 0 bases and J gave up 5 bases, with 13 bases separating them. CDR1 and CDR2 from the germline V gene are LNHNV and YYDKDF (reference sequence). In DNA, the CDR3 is TGTGCCACCAGCAGAGATCGGACGGGCCGGGAGACCCAGTACTTC. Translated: CATSRDRTGRETQYF.

CDR3 protein: CASSLGGLSEKLFF. CDR3 DNA sequence: TGTGCCAGCAGTTTGGGGGGGTTGTCTGAAAAACTGTTTTTT. The genes are TRBV12-3 or TRBV12-4 and TRBJ1-4, with D possibly matching TRBD1 (5 bases). V was cut by 3 bases and J by 7 bases, with 12 bases left in between. The CDR3 extends over 14 amino acids.

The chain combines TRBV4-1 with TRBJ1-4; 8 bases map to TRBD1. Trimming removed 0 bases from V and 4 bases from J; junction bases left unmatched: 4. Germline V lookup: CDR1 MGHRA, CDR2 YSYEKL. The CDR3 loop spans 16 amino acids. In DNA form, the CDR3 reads TGCGCCAGCAGCCAAGAGACAGGGGTCCTTAATGAAAAACTGTTTTTT. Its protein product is CASSQETGVLNEKLFF.

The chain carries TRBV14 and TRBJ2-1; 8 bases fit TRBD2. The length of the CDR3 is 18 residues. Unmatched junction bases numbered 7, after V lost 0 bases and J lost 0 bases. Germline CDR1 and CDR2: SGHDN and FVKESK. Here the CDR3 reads CASSQEGKRESSYNEQFF. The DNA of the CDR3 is TGTGCCAGCAGCCAAGAGGGGAAGCGGGAGAGCTCCTACAATGAGCAGTTCTTC.

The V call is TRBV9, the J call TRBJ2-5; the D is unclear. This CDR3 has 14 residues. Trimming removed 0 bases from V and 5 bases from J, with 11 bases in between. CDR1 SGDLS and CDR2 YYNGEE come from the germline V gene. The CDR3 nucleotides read TGTGCCAGCAGCGTAGCGGTGGGGAAGGAGACCCAGTACTTC. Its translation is CASSVAVGKETQYF. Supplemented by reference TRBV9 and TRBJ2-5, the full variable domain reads DSGVTQTPKHLITATGQRVTLRCSPRSGDLSVYWYQQSLDQGLQFLIQYYNGEERAKGNILERFSAQQFPDLHSELNLSSLELGDSALYFCASSVAVGKETQYFGPGTRLLVL.

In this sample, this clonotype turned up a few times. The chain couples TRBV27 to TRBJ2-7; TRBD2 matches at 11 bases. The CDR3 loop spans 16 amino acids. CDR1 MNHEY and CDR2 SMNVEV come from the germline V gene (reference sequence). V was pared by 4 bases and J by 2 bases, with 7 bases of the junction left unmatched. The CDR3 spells CASSSTLSGGAYEQYF. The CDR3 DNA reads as TGTGCCAGCAGTTCAACCCTTAGCGGGGGGGCCTACGAGCAGTACTTC.

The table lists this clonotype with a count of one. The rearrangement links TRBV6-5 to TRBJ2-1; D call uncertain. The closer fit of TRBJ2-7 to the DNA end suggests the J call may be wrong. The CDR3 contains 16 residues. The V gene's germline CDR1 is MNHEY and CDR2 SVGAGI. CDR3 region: CASSYSSAGGTYEQYF. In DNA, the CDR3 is TGTGCCAGCAGTTACTCCTCGGCAGGTGGGACCTACGAGCAGTACTTC.

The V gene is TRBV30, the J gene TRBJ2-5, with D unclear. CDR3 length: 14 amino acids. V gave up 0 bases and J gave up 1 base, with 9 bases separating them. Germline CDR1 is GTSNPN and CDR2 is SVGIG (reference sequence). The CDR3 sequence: CAWSVSGIQETQYF. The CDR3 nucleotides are TGTGCCTGGAGTGTTAGTGGGATCCAAGAGACCCAGTACTTC.

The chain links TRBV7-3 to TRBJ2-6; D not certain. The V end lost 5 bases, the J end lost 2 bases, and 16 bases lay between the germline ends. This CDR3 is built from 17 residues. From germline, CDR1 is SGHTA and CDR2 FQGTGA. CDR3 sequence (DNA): TGTGCCAGCAGCCCTACAGCGAGATCTCCTGGGGCCAACGTCCTGACTTTC. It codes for CASSPTARSPGANVLTF.

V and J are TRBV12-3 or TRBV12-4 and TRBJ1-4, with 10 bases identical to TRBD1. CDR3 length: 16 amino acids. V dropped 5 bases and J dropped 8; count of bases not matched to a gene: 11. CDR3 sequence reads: CASSPRDRGPSEKLFF. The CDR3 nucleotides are TGTGCCAGCAGTCCTAGGGACAGGGGTCCTTCAGAAAAACTGTTTTTT.